A single count supports the clone carrying this T cell receptor beta chain. The entry originates in a study of blood T cell repertoires in COVID-19. Germline assignment: CDR1 SGHRS and CDR2 YFSETQ. The CDR3 length is 13 residues. V dropped 7 bases and J dropped 4; count of bases not matched to a gene: 5. Sequencing used immunoSEQ multiplex PCR; TCRdb keeps in-frame clones, though not all of them. The table records a few hundred thousand clones, roughly 85% of them present only once. Material: peripheral blood. The genes are TRBV5-1 and TRBJ2-5; TRBD1 matches 9 bases. The clonotype comes from a man in his fifties with active or convalescent COVID-19. The CDR3 sequence: CASRDRDRETQYF. In DNA, the CDR3 is TGCGCCAGCCGGGACAGGGACCGAGAGACCCAGTACTTC.